This T cell receptor (beta chain) was recovered during a study of blood T cells in healthy people across ages. The V gene end was trimmed by 1 base and the J gene end by 1 base; junction bases not matched to a gene: 3. The germline CDR1 and CDR2 sequences are SEHNR and FQNEAQ (reference sequence). The CDR3 spans 15 residues. A J-beta primer mix and a sample-barcoded 5' primer were used in a second PCR of about 7 to 11 cycles. TCRdb used MiXCR to reprocess the 5' RACE reads, holding one entry per CDR3 protein. The sample lists some 780,000 distinct CDR3 sequences, about 56% occurring once. This TCR derives from a middle-aged man in good health. V and J are TRBV7-9 and TRBJ1-1; 7 positions agree with TRBD1. The sample was blood. CDR3 sequence: CASSLVSGGNTEAFF. CDR3 in DNA: TGTGCCAGCAGCTTAGTGTCAGGGGGGAACACTGAAGCTTTCTTT.